The 9 T cell receptor beta chains below all came from one sample that was sequenced in a study of STAT5B mutations in CD4+ large granular lymphocyte leukemia (dated 2022 in TCRdb). The library was produced with the immunoSEQ multiplex PCR assay. The immuneACCESS repertoire file appears here via TCRdb, limited to in-frame rearrangements. These files lack a portion of the clones; in checked studies, under half of the deficit traces to unresolved V genes, and the cause of the others is not known. Recorded for this sample are 45,000 to 55,000 clones; about 70% of them occurred a single time. The top ten hold about 1.5% of the sample. The sequencing sample was made of CD4+ T cells from blood buffy coats. Receptors were obtained from a human donor in good health.

V is TRBV5-5 and J is TRBJ2-1, with TRBD1 identical over 8 bases. The V gene's germline CDR1 is SGHKS and CDR2 YYEKEE (reference sequence). The CDR3 runs 15 residues. The ends lost 2 bases at V and 7 bases at J; junction bases unmatched: 8. The CDR3 DNA is TGTGCCAGCAGCTTTTGGCAGGGGGCGAGGAATGAGCAGTTCTTC. Its protein product is CASSFWQGARNEQFF.

This chain joins TRBV7-3 and TRBJ2-2; no clear D. The CDR3 contains 15 residues. Trimming removed 5 bases from V and 4 bases from J, with 14 bases in between. Germline CDR1 is SGHTA and CDR2 is FQGTGA. CDR3: CASSPDSAVTGELFF. In DNA, the CDR3 is TGTGCCAGCAGCCCAGACTCGGCGGTCACCGGGGAGCTGTTTTTT.

The table lists this clone with a few counts. The chain employs TRBV6-1 and TRBJ1-1; D not resolved. CDR3 length equals 14 residues. Germline V gene sequence: CDR1 MNHNS, CDR2 SASEGT. The ends were cut back, 0 bases at V and 0 bases at J, with 5 bases in the middle. CDR3 in DNA: TGTGCCAGCAGTGAAGCGGCGGTGAACACTGAAGCTTTCTTT. Protein product: CASSEAAVNTEAFF.

V gene TRBV2 combines with J gene TRBJ2-1; D remains unclear. CDR3 length: 13 residues. Germline V lookup: CDR1 SNHLY, CDR2 FYNNEI. Between the trimmed V and J ends, which lost 5 bases and 5 bases, there was a span of 10 bases. CDR3: CASSRHSNNEQFF. CDR3 in DNA: TGTGCCAGCAGTAGACACAGTAACAATGAGCAGTTCTTC. Full variable domain (remainder filled in from reference TRBV2 and TRBJ2-1): EPEVTQTPSHQVTQMGQEVILRCVPISNHLYFYWYRQILGQKVEFLVSFYNNEISEKSEIFDDQFSVERPDGSNFTLKIRSTKLEDSAMYFCASSRHSNNEQFFGPGTRLTVL.

CDR3 loop: CASSYRRGEKLFF. CDR3 DNA: TGTGCCAGCAGTTACAGGCGGGGGGAAAAACTGTTTTTT. The rearrangement uses TRBV27 and TRBJ1-4, with a tentative D call TRBD1 (5 bases). Germline V lookup: CDR1 MNHEY, CDR2 SMNVEV (reference sequence). The V end lost 4 bases, the J end lost 8 bases, and 11 bases lay between the germline ends. The CDR3 totals 13 residues. The entire variable domain, with the rest obtained from reference TRBV27 and TRBJ1-4, is as follows: EAQVTQNPRYLITVTGKKLTVTCSQNMNHEYMSWYRQDPGLGLRQIYYSMNVEVTDKGDVPEGYKVSRKEKRNFPLILESPSPNQTSLYFCASSYRRGEKLFFGSGTQLSVL.

The rearrangement uses TRBV6-6 and TRBJ1-5, with 7 bases fitting TRBD1. V was clipped by 5 bases and J by 11 bases; unmatched bases: 6. Germline V gene data show CDR1 as MNHNY and CDR2 as SVGAGI (reference sequence). The CDR3 sequence is 12 residues long. Here the CDR3 DNA reads TGTGCCAGCAGTAAGGACAGGTTTACCCAGCATTTT. It is translated as CASSKDRFTQHF.

The V call is TRBV18, the J call TRBJ1-1; D uncertain. With 3 bases removed from V and 5 bases from J, the gap between germline ends came to 10 bases. The V gene's germline CDR1 is KGHSH and CDR2 LQKENI. The CDR3 loop spans 13 amino acids. The CDR3: CASSPRPGTEAFF. The CDR3, as DNA: TGTGCCAGCTCACCGAGGCCTGGGACTGAAGCTTTCTTT.

V gene TRBV18 combines with J gene TRBJ2-2; D gene uncertain. Trimming left V 0 bases short and J 7 bases short, with 6 bases between. The CDR3 sequence is 13 residues long. CDR1 is KGHSH and CDR2 is LQKENI in the germline V gene. The CDR3 nucleotides read TGTGCCAGCTCACCACCGGGGATCGGGGAGCTGTTTTTT. Translated: CASSPPGIGELFF. Variable domain in full (rest from reference TRBV18 and TRBJ2-2): NAGVMQNPRHLVRRRGQEARLRCSPMKGHSHVYWYRQLPEEGLKFMVYLQKENIIDESGMPKERFSAEFPKEGPSILRIQQVVRGDSAAYFCASSPPGIGELFFGEGSRLTVL.

The CDR3 loop is CASSKDFTVQETQYF. The CDR3 DNA is TGTGCCAGCAGCAAGGACTTCACAGTCCAAGAGACCCAGTACTTC. This chain links TRBV2 with TRBJ2-5; D may be TRBD2 (5 bases). Germline lookup yields CDR1 SNHLY and CDR2 FYNNEI. There are 15 residues in the CDR3. The V end was cut by 6 bases, the J end by 1 base, with 15 bases between.